The clone carrying this T cell receptor (beta chain) was counted between two and nine times. Between roughly 2.24 and 5.5 ug genomic DNA went in, equal for pairs. Only in-frame clones appear in the TCRdb table, and some are missing; sequencing was by immunoSEQ multiplex PCR. The sample holds a few thousand clones, approximately 90% seen once. V shed 1 base and J shed 4 bases, with 7 bases lying between them. CDR1 and CDR2 from the germline V gene are KGHSH and LQKENI. CDR3 length equals 13 residues. The data were taken from a study of T cells in lung cancer brain metastases. The specimen sequenced was tumor tissue from a brain metastasis. The chain is built from TRBV18 and TRBJ1-1; TRBD1 might be the D (6 bases). The receptor's source is a man in his 70s with non-small cell lung cancer that had spread to the brain. The CDR3 is CASSPQGGTEAFF. The DNA for the CDR3 is TGTGCCAGCTCACCACAGGGGGGCACTGAAGCTTTCTTT.